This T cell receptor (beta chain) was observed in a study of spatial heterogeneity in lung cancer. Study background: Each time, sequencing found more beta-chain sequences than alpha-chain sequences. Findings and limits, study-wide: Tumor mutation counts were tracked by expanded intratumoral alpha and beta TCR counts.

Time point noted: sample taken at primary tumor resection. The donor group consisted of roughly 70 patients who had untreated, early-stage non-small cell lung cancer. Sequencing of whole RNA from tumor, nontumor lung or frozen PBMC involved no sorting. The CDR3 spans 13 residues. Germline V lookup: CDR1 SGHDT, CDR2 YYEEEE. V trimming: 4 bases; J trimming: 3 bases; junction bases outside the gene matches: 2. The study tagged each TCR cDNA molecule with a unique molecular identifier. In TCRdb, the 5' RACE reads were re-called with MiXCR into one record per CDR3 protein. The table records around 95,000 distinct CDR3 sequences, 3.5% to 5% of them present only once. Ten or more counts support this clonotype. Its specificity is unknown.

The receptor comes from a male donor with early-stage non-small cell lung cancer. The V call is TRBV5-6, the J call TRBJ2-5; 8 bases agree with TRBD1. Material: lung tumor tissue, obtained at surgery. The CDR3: CASSKQGEETQYF. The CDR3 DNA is TGTGCCAGCAGCAAACAGGGGGAAGAGACCCAGTACTTC.